This is a list of T cell receptor beta chains from one sample in a study of shared clonotypes between healthy human individuals. Data came from immunoSEQ multiplex PCR; TCRdb stores just in-frame clones and leaves some out. The sample lists 300,000 to 400,000 clones, 73% occurring once. The sample comprised memory CD4+ T cells sorted from blood. Source of these receptors: a young man in good health. Both conserved end residues are part of each CDR3. Fields, in order: J gene, D gene, V gene, clone size, CDR3 DNA, CDR3 protein. A D gene is named only where the DNA matches it firmly. Rows may omit the clone size; those that give it use once, few, many or a size class.

>TRBJ2-2|.|TRBV5-6|.
TGTGCCAGCAGCCCCCTGGATGCCCATATGCTAGAGGGGGAGCTGTTTTTT
CASSPLDAHMLEGELFF
>TRBJ2-3|TRBD2|TRBV9|.
TGTGCCAGCAGCGTAGGGACTAGCGGGAGCACAGATACGCAGTATTTT
CASSVGTSGSTDTQYF
>TRBJ1-2|TRBD1|TRBV28|medium-sized
TGTGCCAGCAGTCGTACTGGGACAGCGAACTATGGCTACACCTTC
CASSRTGTANYGYTF
>TRBJ2-5|.|TRBV7-6|many
TGTGCCAGCAGCTTATTTGCAGGGAATAGCGAGACCCAGTACTTC
CASSLFAGNSETQYF
>TRBJ2-2|.|TRBV9|.
TGTGCCAGCAGCGTAGCTTGGGCTTCGGGGTCCGGGGAGCTGTTTTTT
CASSVAWASGSGELFF
>TRBJ2-7|TRBD2|TRBV5-1|few
TGCGCCAGCAGCTTGCGACTAGCGGGAGGGCCAGACGAGCAGTACTTC
CASSLRLAGGPDEQYF
>TRBJ2-4|TRBD1|TRBV19|few
TGTGCCAGTAGTATCCCACAGGGGTCTATAGCCAAAAACATTCAGTACTTC
CASSIPQGSIAKNIQYF
>TRBJ2-7|TRBD2|TRBV6-1|.
TGTGCCAGCGGATGGGAGGGCGGTTACGAGCAGTACTTC
CASGWEGGYEQYF
>TRBJ1-5|.|TRBV6-1|.
TGTGCCAGCAGTGAGTCGTATCGGGGAATGGGTCAGCCCCAGCATTTT
CASSESYRGMGQPQHF
>TRBJ2-3|TRBD2|TRBV11-3|.
TGTGCCAGCAGCTGGACTAGCGGGTCAGATACGCAGTATTTT
CASSWTSGSDTQYF
>TRBJ2-7|.|TRBV2|once
TGTGCCAGCAGTGAGTTGGACTACGAGCAGTACTTC
CASSELDYEQYF
>TRBJ1-4|TRBD1|TRBV28|once
TGTGCCAGCAGTTTGCGGACAGGGGGCGTTGGAAAACTGTTTTTT
CASSLRTGGVGKLFF
>TRBJ2-1|.|TRBV30|.
TGTGCCTGGAGTATAGTGAATGAGCAGTTCTTC
CAWSIVNEQFF
>TRBJ2-7|TRBD1|TRBV5-6|.
TGTGCCAGCAGCGACATACAGGGGGCGAGTTCCTACGAGCAGTACTTC
CASSDIQGASSYEQYF
>TRBJ2-1|TRBD2|TRBV19|.
TGTGCCAGTATGGTGGTGGGGGCGTCTAGCGGGAGGGATGAGCAGTTCTTC
CASMVVGASSGRDEQFF
>TRBJ1-5|.|TRBV7-2|.
TGTGCCAGCAGCCTTAACAGTGTCGGACAGCCCCAGCATTTT
CASSLNSVGQPQHF
>TRBJ1-2|.|TRBV6-6|.
TGTGCCAGCAGTTACTCGACGGATCCTAACTATGGCTACACCTTC
CASSYSTDPNYGYTF
>TRBJ2-3|.|TRBV6-1|.
TGTGCCAGCAGTGCGGGGACAAGCACAGGTACGCAGTATTTT
CASSAGTSTGTQYF
>TRBJ1-3|.|TRBV9|.
TGTGCCAGCAGCGGGGGACGTCGGTCTGGAAACACCATATATTTT
CASSGGRRSGNTIYF
>TRBJ2-7|.|TRBV7-2|.
TGTGCCAGCAGCTTACGGATACCCGGGTACGAGCAGTACTTC
CASSLRIPGYEQYF
>TRBJ2-6|.|TRBV28|.
TGTGCCAGCAGTCCGAGCCAAACAGGGACTGGGGCCAACGTCCTGACTTTC
CASSPSQTGTGANVLTF
>TRBJ2-2|.|TRBV19|.
TGTGCCAGTAAGGGACGGCGGGACCGGGTCTCAACCGGGGAGCTGTTTTTT
CASKGRRDRVSTGELFF
>TRBJ2-1|TRBD2|TRBV6-1|.
TGTGCCAGCAGAGTCCCGGGACTAGCGGACAATGAGCAGTTCTTC
CASRVPGLADNEQFF
>TRBJ1-5|.|TRBV27|once
TGTGCCAGCAGTTTATTGGGTTACAATAGCAATCAGCCCCAGCATTTT
CASSLLGYNSNQPQHF
>TRBJ2-2|TRBD1|TRBV19|.
TGTGCCAGTAGCATTACCGGGACAGGGACAGCGAACACCGGGGAGCTGTTTTTT
CASSITGTGTANTGELFF
>TRBJ1-2|.|TRBV7-2|.
TGTGCCAGCAGCTCCCTCCAGAACTATGGCTACACCTTC
CASSSLQNYGYTF
>TRBJ1-2|.|TRBV10-2|once
TGCGCCAGCAGTGAGTCGGTCAGTTCCTATGGCTACACCTTC
CASSESVSSYGYTF
>TRBJ2-1|.|TRBV28|.
TGTGCCAGCAGGGGACCCCGCGGAATTGAGCAGTTCTTC
CASRGPRGIEQFF
>TRBJ2-3|.|TRBV18|.
TGTGCCAGCTCACCGGTGCAGGGCCGCACAGATACGCAGTATTTT
CASSPVQGRTDTQYF
>TRBJ2-2|TRBD2|TRBV27|few
TGTGCCAGCAGTTTATTGACTAGCGGGAACACCGGGGAGCTGTTTTTT
CASSLLTSGNTGELFF
>TRBJ2-1|.|TRBV4-3|.
TGCGCCAGCAGCCAAGATGTACCGGATGAGCAGTTCTTC
CASSQDVPDEQFF
>TRBJ1-2|TRBD1|TRBV6-1|.
TGTGCCAGCAGTGACCGCGGGACAGGGATATTTCACTATGGCTACACCTTC
CASSDRGTGIFHYGYTF
>TRBJ2-1|TRBD2|TRBV29-1|.
TGCAGCGCTCGGACTAGTTCTCATGAGCAGTTCTTC
CSARTSSHEQFF
>TRBJ1-2|TRBD1|TRBV7-9|few
TGTGCCAGCAGCTGGACAGGGGGGTATGGCTACACCTTC
CASSWTGGYGYTF
>TRBJ2-3|.|TRBV5-1|.
TGCGCCAGCGGGGACCTGGCCGGCACAGATACGCAGTATTTT
CASGDLAGTDTQYF
>TRBJ2-7|.|TRBV30|.
TGTGCCTGGAGCCGCGGGACAGCATACGAGCAGTACTTC
CAWSRGTAYEQYF
>TRBJ2-5|TRBD1|TRBV11-1|.
TGTGCCAGCAGATATTCCCGGGGACAGGGGAAATGGGAGACCCAGTACTTC
CASRYSRGQGKWETQYF
>TRBJ2-5|.|TRBV5-1|.
TGCGCCAGCAGCTTGACAGCACACCACCAAGAGACCCAGTACTTC
CASSLTAHHQETQYF
>TRBJ1-4|.|TRBV30|.
TGTGCCTGGAGTGACCAGGGTGAAAAACTGTTTTTT
CAWSDQGEKLFF